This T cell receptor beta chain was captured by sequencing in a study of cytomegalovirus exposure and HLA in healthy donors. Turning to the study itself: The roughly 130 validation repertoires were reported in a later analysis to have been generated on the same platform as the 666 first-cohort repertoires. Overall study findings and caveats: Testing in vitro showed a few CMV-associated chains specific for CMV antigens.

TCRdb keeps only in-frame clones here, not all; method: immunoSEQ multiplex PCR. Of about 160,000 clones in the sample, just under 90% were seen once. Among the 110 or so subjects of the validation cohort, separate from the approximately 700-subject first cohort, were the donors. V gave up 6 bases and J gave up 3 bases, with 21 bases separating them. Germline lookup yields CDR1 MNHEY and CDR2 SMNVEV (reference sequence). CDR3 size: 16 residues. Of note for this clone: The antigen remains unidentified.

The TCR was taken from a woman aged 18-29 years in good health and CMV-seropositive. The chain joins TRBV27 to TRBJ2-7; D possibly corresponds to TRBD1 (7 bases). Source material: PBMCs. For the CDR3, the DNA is TGTGCCAGCAGGAAGCTCCAGGGGGGCGCCCACTACGAGCAGTACTTC. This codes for CASRKLQGGAHYEQYF.